These T cell receptor beta chains were read from a single sample in a study of vaccination effects on CD4 cells after COVID-19. Produced via immunoSEQ multiplex PCR; TCRdb's table is partial and in-frame only. The repertoire holds some 70,000 clones, with 80% as singletons. Their antigens are not known. The sample in question was CD4+ T cells from PBMCs cultured with SARS-CoV-2 spike peptides, obtained before COVID-19 vaccination. The origin of the receptors is a human donor who received a COVID-19 vaccine. The CDR3 runs from the conserved cysteine through the conserved F or W. Fields, in order: CDR3 length, V gene, J gene, CDR3 protein.

>13|TRBV29-1|TRBJ1-1
CSGVVTGGTEAFF
>13|TRBV11-3|TRBJ2-5
CASSLSSQETQYF
>15|TRBV30|TRBJ1-5
CAWREGGLINQPQHF
>14|TRBV7-2|TRBJ2-3
CASSPGTSTDTQYF
>15|TRBV25-1|TRBJ1-4
CASSDPQGPNEKLFF
>14|TRBV7-6|TRBJ2-1
CASSPGHSYNEQFF
>15|TRBV5-5|TRBJ1-5
CASSLAVDSNQPQHF
>15|TRBV6-5|TRBJ1-5
CASSPRRGGNQPQHF
>14|TRBV7-9|TRBJ1-2
CASSLAGRNYGYTF
>14|TRBV6-5|TRBJ2-4
CASRRTGGLDIQYF
>16|TRBV12-5|TRBJ2-3
CASGLVPGLGADTQYF
>13|TRBV15|TRBJ1-6
CATSRDMNSPLHF
>14|TRBV28|TRBJ1-2
CASSTGPDHYGYTF
>14|TRBV3-1/TRBV3-2|TRBJ2-5
CASSRRGNQETQYF
>13|TRBV5-1|TRBJ2-3
CASSLELADTQYF
>13|TRBV15|TRBJ2-5
CATSSGDRVSQYF
>16|TRBV3-1/TRBV3-2|TRBJ1-6
CASRPNRGFYNSPLHF
>15|TRBV19|TRBJ2-2
CASSILTSGTGELFF
>14|TRBV25-1|TRBJ1-4
CASSGGATNEKLFF
>17|TRBV14|TRBJ2-3
CASSQDVFRGTIDTQYF
>14|TRBV7-2|TRBJ2-3
CASSYRDPTDTQYF
>14|TRBV5-8|TRBJ1-1
CASPARGGNTEAFF
>16|TRBV9|TRBJ2-1
CASSPQGTPSYNEQFF
>13|TRBV14|TRBJ1-1
CASSDGRNTEAFF
>17|TRBV28|TRBJ1-1
CASSTRDRGAMNTEAFF
>15|TRBV14|TRBJ1-3
CASSPAGTWGRTIYF
>14|TRBV6-2/TRBV6-3|TRBJ2-2
CASSDPLRTGELFF
>12|TRBV29-1|TRBJ1-2
CSVDEAGRLYTF
>15|TRBV21-1|TRBJ2-1
CASSRRTGGYGEQFF
>15|TRBV7-2|TRBJ2-1
CASSLLAGSYNEQFF
>14|TRBV19|TRBJ1-6
CASSITGYNSPLHF
>16|TRBV24-1|TRBJ2-3
CATSVSKISSTDTQYF
>15|TRBV5-4|TRBJ1-5
CASSYTGGLNQPQHF
>15|TRBV5-1|TRBJ2-3
CASSGPGLLTDTQYF
>15|TRBV4-1|TRBJ2-1
CASSQDATGYNEQFF
>16|TRBV7-2|TRBJ1-4
CASSLGDGTTNEKLFF
>14|TRBV5-1|TRBJ1-4
CASSLGGLKEKLFF